This T cell receptor (beta chain) was profiled in a study of blood T cell repertoires in COVID-19. Per the authors' pipeline: Reference gene primer amplification yielded estimated nucleated cell counts. Using immunoSEQ multiplex PCR, the repertoire was profiled, and TCRdb retains in-frame clones only, with some absent. V, J and clone size are those of that table, while D and trimming were read from the DNA. Here the sample spans some 130,000 clones, approximately 78% being singletons. Germline values: CDR1 MNHNS, CDR2 SASEGT. This CDR3 spans 16 amino acids. V gave up 4 bases and J gave up 6 bases; unmatched junction bases: 10.

V gene TRBV6-1 combines with J gene TRBJ2-7; 12 bases map to TRBD2. The sequenced material came from peripheral blood. The clonotype was recovered from a man between 60 and 75 years old who had recovered from COVID-19. The CDR3 nucleotides read TGTGCCAGCAGTGGACTAGCGGGAGCCTCTCGGGGCGAGCAGTACTTC. Translated, it gives CASSGLAGASRGEQYF.